The 2 T cell receptor beta chains below were found in one sample sequenced in a study of T cell responses to AZD1222 COVID-19 vaccine. The table came from immunoSEQ multiplex PCR; TCRdb's copy has only in-frame clones and leaves some out. The data contain about 180,000 clones, around 89% of them singletons. The material was peripheral blood, obtained on day 0 of AZD1222 vaccination. The receptors were gathered from an adult in good health.

The rearrangement links TRBV6-2 or TRBV6-3 to TRBJ2-3; perhaps TRBD2 as D (7 bases). Germline loops: CDR1 MNHEY, CDR2 SVGEGT. The CDR3 totals 19 residues. Between the trimmed V and J ends, which lost 1 base and 0 bases, there was a span of 20 bases. The CDR3 sequence: CASSYLFGGPLTSTDTQYF. As DNA, the CDR3 is TGTGCCAGCAGTTACTTGTTCGGGGGGCCCCTTACTAGCACAGATACGCAGTATTTT.

The CDR3 protein is CASSEMGGQLEQFF. In DNA, the CDR3 is TGTGCCAGCAGTGAAATGGGGGGGCAACTTGAGCAGTTCTTC. The J gene is TRBJ2-1, the V gene TRBV6-4, with D possibly being TRBD2 (7 bases). The CDR3 runs 14 residues. The V and J ends lost 3 bases and 9 bases respectively, with 15 bases between them. Germline V CDR1 and CDR2: MRHNA, SNTAGT.